This is a list of T cell receptor beta chains from one sample in a study of blood T cell repertoires in COVID-19. Some clones are missing from TCRdb's copy, which holds only in-frame ones; the method was immunoSEQ multiplex PCR. The sample yields tens of thousands of clones, nearly 90% seen once. Sequenced: peripheral blood. Receptors originate from a man in his forties or fifties with active COVID-19. Each CDR3 is given with its conserved first and last residue. A D gene is named only where the DNA matches it firmly. Not all rows give a size; the values are once, few, many and, for expanded clones, a class.

V gene	clone size	D gene	CDR3 protein
TRBV25-1	NA	TRBD1	CASSSAGTALPGFAEAFF
TRBV10-2	few	NA	CASSAGLDSYEQYF
TRBV19	NA	NA	CASSIAGGIGNTEAFF
TRBV7-2	NA	NA	CASSIAVTYNSPLHF
TRBV5-1	NA	TRBD2	CASSLGLAGFTGELFF
TRBV19	once	NA	CASSIARDTEAFF
TRBV5-5	NA	NA	CASSLDTGAYNEQFF
TRBV20-1	NA	NA	CSAFPNEKLFF
TRBV11-3	NA	NA	CASSPGGGDSNQPQHF
TRBV7-9	NA	NA	CASSLGGGKAFF
TRBV6-5	NA	TRBD1	CASTTGGAPNYGYTF
TRBV7-3	NA	NA	CASSSTRMETQYF
TRBV19	NA	NA	CASSRITGRGVEQYF
TRBV27	NA	TRBD2	CASSSPAGGLTGELFF
TRBV18	NA	NA	CASSPISSPDTQYF
TRBV11-2	once	NA	CASSLGQNQETQYF
TRBV7-3	NA	TRBD1	CASSLGQGLALHF
TRBV24-1	NA	NA	CATSAGATYNEQFF
TRBV5-4	NA	NA	CASSLGGGTDTQYF
TRBV6-2/TRBV6-3	few	NA	CASSYVGPDQPQHF
TRBV11-3	NA	TRBD1	CASSLGTGAGRETQYF
TRBV6-1	NA	NA	CASSELRSGELFF
TRBV18	NA	NA	CASSSGLQETQYF
TRBV6-6	once	TRBD2	CASTSGSRAGELFF
TRBV13	NA	NA	CASSSEAATAVYEQYF
TRBV11-3	NA	TRBD1	CASSSTTGGFSPLHF
TRBV5-4	NA	TRBD2	CASSPGTSRSVTGELFF
TRBV4-1	NA	TRBD1	CASSDSPRGQEKLFF
TRBV11-2	NA	NA	CASRVQGRGNTIYF
TRBV11-3	NA	TRBD1	CASSPRTGTNYGYTF
TRBV6-4	NA	NA	CASSPGINQPQHF
TRBV5-1	NA	NA	CASSPDAGTTDTQYF
TRBV27	few	TRBD1	CASSPSTGLGNTEAFF
TRBV7-3	NA	TRBD1	CASSSLPDRGLGGELFF
TRBV11-2	NA	NA	CASSLYVVNEQFF
TRBV7-9	NA	TRBD1	CASSLAGTGGSNQPQHF
TRBV29-1	NA	NA	CSVEEGSSYNEQFF
TRBV11-1	NA	TRBD1	CASSDWTGGDEKLFF
TRBV18	NA	NA	CASSPLREKARRTIYF
TRBV5-5	once	TRBD1	CASSSGQLYEKLFF
TRBV12-3/TRBV12-4	NA	TRBD1	CASSDRAGELFF